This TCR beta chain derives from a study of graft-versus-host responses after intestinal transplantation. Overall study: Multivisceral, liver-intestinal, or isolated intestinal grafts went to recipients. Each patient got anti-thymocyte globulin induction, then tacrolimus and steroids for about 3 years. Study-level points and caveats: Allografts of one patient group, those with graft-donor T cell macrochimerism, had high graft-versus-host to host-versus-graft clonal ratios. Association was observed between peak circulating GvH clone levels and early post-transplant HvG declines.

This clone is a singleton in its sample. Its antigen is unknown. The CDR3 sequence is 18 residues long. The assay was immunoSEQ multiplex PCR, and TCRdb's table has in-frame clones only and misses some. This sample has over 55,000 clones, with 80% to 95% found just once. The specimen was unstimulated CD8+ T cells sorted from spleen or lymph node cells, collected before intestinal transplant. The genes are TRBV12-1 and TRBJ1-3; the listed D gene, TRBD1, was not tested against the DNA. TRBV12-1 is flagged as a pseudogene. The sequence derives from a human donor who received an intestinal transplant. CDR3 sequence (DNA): TGTGCCAGCAGCTACACCCGGGACAGGGGCATCTCTGGAAACACCATATATTTT. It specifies CASSYTRDRGISGNTIYF.